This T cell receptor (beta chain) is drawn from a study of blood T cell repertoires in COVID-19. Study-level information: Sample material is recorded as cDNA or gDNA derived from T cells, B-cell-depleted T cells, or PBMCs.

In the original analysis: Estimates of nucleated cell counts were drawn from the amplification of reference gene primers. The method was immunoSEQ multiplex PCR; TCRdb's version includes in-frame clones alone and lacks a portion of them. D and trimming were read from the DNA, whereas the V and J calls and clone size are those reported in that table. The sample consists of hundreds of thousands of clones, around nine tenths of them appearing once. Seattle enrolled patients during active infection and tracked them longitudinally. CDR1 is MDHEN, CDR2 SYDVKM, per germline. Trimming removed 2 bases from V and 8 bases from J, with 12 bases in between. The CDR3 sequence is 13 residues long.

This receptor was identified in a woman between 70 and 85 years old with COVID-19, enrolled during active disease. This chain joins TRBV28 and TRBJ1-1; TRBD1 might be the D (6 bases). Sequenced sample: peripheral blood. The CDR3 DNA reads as TGTGCCAGCAGTTTAGGTCCGGGGGGCGAAGCTTTCTTT. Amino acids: CASSLGPGGEAFF.